This entry concerns a single T cell receptor beta chain. Antigen: not known. TCRdb's copy holds only in-frame clones and misses some; the assay was immunoSEQ multiplex PCR. In the table there are roughly 84,000 clones, roughly nine tenths of which are singletons. The CDR3 loop spans 15 amino acids. Germline V CDR1 and CDR2: SGHTA, FQGNSA. V dropped 6 bases and J dropped 15; count of bases not matched to a gene: 20. These data come from a study of T cell responses to AZD1222 COVID-19 vaccine. Study-wide results and limits: Donors were mostly white British, more females; clonal diversity possibly underestimated.

The sequence derives from an adult who received the AZD1222 COVID-19 vaccine. The chain employs TRBV7-2 and TRBJ2-4; 7 nucleotides align to TRBD1. Here the sequenced sample was peripheral blood, taken 28 days after the second AZD1222 dose. The DNA for the CDR3 is TGTGCCAGCAGACGTACCGCCGCGTTCGGACAGGACACGTACTTC. Translating it yields CASRRTAAFGQDTYF.